This is a list of T cell receptor beta chains from one sample in a study of shared clonotypes between healthy human individuals. Sequenced by immunoSEQ multiplex PCR; TCRdb stores in-frame clones only, minus some. This sample yields roughly 1,500,000 clones, of which approximately 98.5% are seen a single time; approximately 0.4% belongs to the top ten. Source material: naive CD4+ T cells sorted from blood. Every receptor here comes from a man aged 25-45 years in good health. The CDR3 runs from the conserved cysteine through the conserved F or W. A D gene is named only where the DNA matches it firmly. Where a row states a size, it is once, few, many or the class of an expanded clone; other rows omit it.

D gene: NA
J gene: TRBJ2-2
V gene: TRBV30
clone size: NA
CDR3 DNA: TGTGCCTGGAGCGGGGTGTTCACCGGGGAGCTGTTTTTT
CDR3 protein: CAWSGVFTGELFF

D gene: NA
J gene: TRBJ2-7
V gene: TRBV7-9
clone size: NA
CDR3 DNA: TGTGCCAGCAGTTTAGGTCTCGGAGAGCAGTACTTC
CDR3 protein: CASSLGLGEQYF

D gene: NA
J gene: TRBJ2-2
V gene: TRBV4-1
clone size: NA
CDR3 DNA: TGCGCCAGCAGCCAAGGAGATCTGCGGAACACCGGGGAGCTGTTTTTT
CDR3 protein: CASSQGDLRNTGELFF

D gene: TRBD2
J gene: TRBJ2-7
V gene: TRBV2
clone size: NA
CDR3 DNA: TGTGCCAGCCAATCCCCGGGACTAGAAAGGCAGTACTTC
CDR3 protein: CASQSPGLERQYF

D gene: TRBD1
J gene: TRBJ1-5
V gene: TRBV2
clone size: NA
CDR3 DNA: TGTGCCAGCAGTGAAGCGGGTGGACAGGGCAATCAGCCCCAGCATTTT
CDR3 protein: CASSEAGGQGNQPQHF

D gene: TRBD1
J gene: TRBJ1-2
V gene: TRBV6-1
clone size: NA
CDR3 DNA: TGTGCCAGCACGACCTGGACAGGCGACTATGGCTACACCTTC
CDR3 protein: CASTTWTGDYGYTF

D gene: NA
J gene: TRBJ2-7
V gene: TRBV28
clone size: NA
CDR3 DNA: TGTGCCAGCGAAGCGGAGCGGACCCCCTACGAGCAGTACTTC
CDR3 protein: CASEAERTPYEQYF

D gene: NA
J gene: TRBJ2-5
V gene: TRBV11-2
clone size: NA
CDR3 DNA: TGTGCCAGCAGCTACGCCCCAGAGACCCAGTACTTC
CDR3 protein: CASSYAPETQYF

D gene: TRBD1
J gene: TRBJ1-1
V gene: TRBV10-2
clone size: NA
CDR3 DNA: TGCGCCAGCAGAATCCGGGACAGGGGGTTGAACACTGAAGCTTTCTTT
CDR3 protein: CASRIRDRGLNTEAFF

D gene: TRBD2
J gene: TRBJ2-1
V gene: TRBV9
clone size: once
CDR3 DNA: TGTGCCAGCAGCGTAGGCGGGAGGGCGTACAATGAGCAGTTCTTC
CDR3 protein: CASSVGGRAYNEQFF

D gene: TRBD1
J gene: TRBJ1-2
V gene: TRBV4-1
clone size: NA
CDR3 DNA: TGCGCCAGCAGCCACACTCTCCGGGACAGGGGAAACGTGGAGGATGGCTACACCTTC
CDR3 protein: CASSHTLRDRGNVEDGYTF

D gene: TRBD1
J gene: TRBJ2-6
V gene: TRBV2
clone size: once
CDR3 DNA: TGTGCCAGCAGTGTGCCAGGGGGTAGCTCTGGGGCCAACGTCCTGACTTTC
CDR3 protein: CASSVPGGSSGANVLTF

D gene: NA
J gene: TRBJ2-7
V gene: TRBV7-2
clone size: NA
CDR3 DNA: TGTGCCAGCAGCTTAGCGACGACATCCTCCTACTACGAGCAGTACTTC
CDR3 protein: CASSLATTSSYYEQYF

D gene: NA
J gene: TRBJ2-7
V gene: TRBV5-1
clone size: NA
CDR3 DNA: TGCGCCAGCAGCTTGCTTGGCGAGCAGTACTTC
CDR3 protein: CASSLLGEQYF